Included here is one T cell receptor beta chain sequence, with context. What it binds is not known. This sample was included in a study of early stage breast cancer tumors. Study-level findings and limits: Compared with adjacent normal breast, tumors showed about 2.4-fold denser, more clonal T cells. Tumor and normal breast were distinguished via blood comparison in 14 of 16 patients. Bulk DNA sequencing of unsorted cells missed chain pairing and markers.

This CDR3 comprises 16 residues. CDR1 is SGHAT and CDR2 is FQDESV in the germline V gene (reference sequence). After removal of 5 bases from V and 4 bases from J, the junction contained 5 bases not matched to a gene. Each sample had two DNA replicates, roughly 0.5 ug blood or approximately 1.5 ug tissue. The protocol was immunoSEQ multiplex PCR, while the TCRdb copy is restricted to in-frame clones and leaves out a portion. The sample has some 70,000 clones, roughly 80% seen once. The sequence was collected from a person aged 55-75 years with breast cancer. Sequencing was carried out using blood. V is TRBV11-1 and J is TRBJ2-1; 13 bases are a match to TRBD2. The CDR3: CASSQGLAGVYNEQFF. The CDR3 bases are TGTGCCAGCAGCCAAGGACTAGCGGGAGTATACAATGAGCAGTTCTTC.